This entry lists 24 T cell receptor beta chains sequenced from one sample in a study of a mutant IDH1 vaccine in newly diagnosed glioma. Data came from immunoSEQ multiplex PCR; TCRdb stores just in-frame clones and leaves some out. The sample has around 45,000 clones; more than 75% are singletons. These receptors have no identified antigens. Indicated time point: week 35, safety follow-up. Each dose delivered 300 ug of mutant IDH1 20-mer peptide subcutaneously with imiquimod. Sample: PBMCs, taken from a glioma patient whose treatment included an IDH1 peptide vaccine. The source of these receptors is a woman between 40 and 55 years old with glioma.

The chain couples TRBV7-2 to TRBJ1-2; D is undetermined. V was shortened by 0 bases and J by 2 bases, with 7 bases between the two germline ends. This CDR3 comprises 14 residues. The V gene's germline CDR1 is SGHTA and CDR2 FQGNSA. DNA of the CDR3: TGTGCCAGCAGCTTAGCGCACTCCAACTATGGCTACACCTTC. Its translation: CASSLAHSNYGYTF.

In DNA form, the CDR3 reads TGTGCCAGCATGAGGATGGCAACTAATGAAAAACTGTTTTTT. Its translation is CASMRMATNEKLFF. This chain links TRBV27 with TRBJ1-4; no definite D call. The germline V gene has CDR1 MNHEY and CDR2 SMNVEV (reference sequence). V lost 7 bases and J 0 bases, leaving 9 bases between the germline ends. The CDR3 is 14 residues long.

The chain has TRBV6-6 and TRBJ1-2; tentatively, D is TRBD1 (6 bases). CDR1 MNHNY and CDR2 SVGAGI come from the germline V gene (reference sequence). V was clipped by 0 bases and J by 5 bases, with 10 bases between them. CDR3 size: 14 residues. This CDR3 is CASSYSRTAYGYTF. The CDR3 nucleotides read TGTGCCAGCAGTTACTCGCGGACAGCTTATGGCTACACCTTC.

The chain employs TRBV4-2 and TRBJ1-4; TRBD1 might be the D (5 bases). Germline V lookup: CDR1 LGHNA, CDR2 YNFKEQ. The length of the CDR3 is 14 residues. Trimming removed 1 base at V and 4 bases at J, with 7 bases between. Here the CDR3 reads CASSQVGVNEKLFF. The CDR3 region has the DNA TGTGCCAGCAGCCAAGTGGGGGTTAATGAAAAACTGTTTTTT.

This clone was detected once. This CDR3 is CASSLALWEETQYF. Written as DNA, the CDR3 is TGCGCCAGCAGCTTGGCCCTATGGGAAGAGACCCAGTACTTC. This rearrangement joins TRBV5-1 to TRBJ2-5, with D unclear. The germline gives CDR1 SGHRS, CDR2 YFSETQ. This CDR3 has 14 residues. The germline V and J ends were trimmed by 0 bases and 3 bases, with 9 bases remaining between them. Drawing the rest from reference TRBV5-1 and TRBJ2-5, the complete variable domain is KAGVTQTPRYLIKTRGQQVTLSCSPISGHRSVSWYQQTPGQGLQFLFEYFSETQRNKGNFPGRFSGRQFSNSRSEMNVSTLELGDSALYLCASSLALWEETQYFGPGTRLLVL.

This sequence joins TRBV5-6 and TRBJ1-5; 7 bases map to TRBD1. The ends lost 7 bases at V and 9 bases at J; junction bases unmatched: 10. CDR3 length: 13 residues. Germline CDR1 and CDR2: SGHDT and YYEEEE. CDR3 in amino acids: CASGEGARAPQHF. CDR3 nucleotides: TGTGCCAGCGGCGAGGGGGCGAGGGCGCCCCAGCATTTT.

The V and J genes are TRBV7-8 and TRBJ2-5; D is ambiguous. Germline V gene data show CDR1 as SGHVS and CDR2 as FQNEAQ. The germline V and J ends were trimmed by 2 bases and 2 bases, with 3 bases remaining between them. This CDR3 comprises 12 residues. The CDR3 is CASSLIQETQYF. Here the CDR3 DNA reads TGTGCCAGCAGCTTAATACAAGAGACCCAGTACTTC.

This chain joins TRBV10-1 and TRBJ2-1; TRBD2 matches at 9 bases. With V trimmed by 2 bases and J by 6 bases, 5 bases remained unmatched. Germline CDR1 and CDR2: WNHNN and SYGVQD (reference sequence). This CDR3 is built from 15 residues. CDR3 in amino acids: CASSEMGLAPNEQFF. In nucleotides, the CDR3 is TGCGCCAGCAGTGAGATGGGACTAGCCCCCAATGAGCAGTTCTTC.

The rearrangement links TRBV7-2 to TRBJ2-1; 9 bases align to TRBD2. Germline V gene sequence: CDR1 SGHTA, CDR2 FQGNSA. Trimming cost V 10 bases and J 6 bases; bases outside gene matches: 10. This CDR3 is built from 14 residues. CDR3 in amino acids: CATTGASGVNEQFF. The CDR3 region has the DNA TGTGCCACTACCGGGGCTAGCGGGGTCAATGAGCAGTTCTTC.

Only one count was recorded for this clone. CDR3 in amino acids: CASLPSGPNTGELFF. DNA for the CDR3: TGTGCCAGCCTCCCCAGCGGGCCGAACACCGGGGAGCTGTTTTTT. The chain has TRBV6-6 and TRBJ2-2, with a weak D call TRBD2 (6 bases). V lost 8 bases and J lost 0, with 13 bases in between. The CDR3 runs to 15 residues. Germline lookup yields CDR1 MNHNY and CDR2 SVGAGI (reference sequence).

The chain has TRBV18 and TRBJ2-2, with 9 positions matching TRBD2. The CDR3 length is 16 residues. Germline trimming cut 2 bases from V and 5 bases from J; bases unmatched to any gene: 6. Germline CDR1 reads KGHSH; CDR2 reads LQKENI. The CDR3 loop is CASSPGGSGRTGELFF. CDR3 sequence (DNA): TGTGCCAGCTCACCAGGCGGTAGCGGGAGAACCGGGGAGCTGTTTTTT.

The chain has TRBV7-6 and TRBJ1-1; weak D call: TRBD1 (6 bases). Trimming shortened V by 5 bases and J by 3 bases, and 13 bases separated the two germline ends. The V gene's germline CDR1 is SGHVS and CDR2 FNYEAQ. This CDR3 has 14 residues. The DNA for the CDR3 is TGTGCCAGCAGCGACCGGACAGCGGACACTGAAGCTTTCTTT. It yields the protein CASSDRTADTEAFF.

CDR3 in amino acids: CASSPPGLAGYEQYF. CDR3 DNA: TGTGCCAGCTCACCGCCGGGACTAGCGGGATATGAGCAGTACTTC. The chain has TRBV18 and TRBJ2-7; 13 bases match TRBD2. Looked up from germline, CDR1 is KGHSH and CDR2 is LQKENI. J was trimmed by 7 bases and V by 3 bases; bases with no gene match: 6. The CDR3 loop spans 15 amino acids. Complete variable domain (other parts from reference TRBV18 and TRBJ2-7): NAGVMQNPRHLVRRRGQEARLRCSPMKGHSHVYWYRQLPEEGLKFMVYLQKENIIDESGMPKERFSAEFPKEGPSILRIQQVVRGDSAAYFCASSPPGLAGYEQYFGPGTRLTVT.

CDR3 sequence reads: CASSLGLAGRSNTGELFF. CDR3 coding DNA: TGTGCCAGCAGCTTGGGGCTAGCGGGGCGCTCTAACACCGGGGAGCTGTTTTTT. The chain uses TRBV5-6 and TRBJ2-2, with 9 bases aligning to TRBD2. CDR3 length: 18 residues. Unmatched junction bases numbered 8, after V lost 0 bases and J lost 2 bases. CDR1 is SGHDT, CDR2 YYEEEE, per germline.

The chain joins TRBV7-9 to TRBJ2-1; no clear D. The V and J ends lost 2 bases and 4 bases respectively, with 6 bases between them. This CDR3 has 13 residues. The V gene's germline CDR1 is SEHNR and CDR2 FQNEAQ (reference sequence). CDR3 amino acids: CASSLSEYNEQFF. The DNA for the CDR3 is TGTGCCAGCAGCTTATCGGAGTACAATGAGCAGTTCTTC.

The chain has TRBV15 and TRBJ2-5; D not certain. V lost 4 bases and J lost 5, with 5 bases in between. CDR1 is LNHNV and CDR2 is YYDKDF in the germline V gene (reference sequence). This CDR3 is built from 11 residues. The CDR3 region is CATSIEETQYF. The CDR3 coding sequence is TGTGCCACCAGCATTGAGGAGACCCAGTACTTC.

The gene calls are TRBV7-9 and TRBJ1-1; 8 nucleotides align to TRBD1. CDR3 length equals 13 residues. In germline, CDR1 is SEHNR, CDR2 FQNEAQ (reference sequence). The ends lost 5 bases at V and 8 bases at J; junction bases unmatched: 7. CDR3 amino acids: CASSHGTGREAFF. CDR3 nucleotides: TGTGCCAGCAGCCACGGGACAGGAAGAGAAGCTTTCTTT. Filled out from reference TRBV7-9 and TRBJ1-1, the complete variable domain reads DTGVSQNPRHKITKRGQNVTFRCDPISEHNRLYWYRQTLGQGPEFLTYFQNEAQLEKSRLLSDRFSAERPKGSFSTLEIQRTEQGDSAMYLCASSHGTGREAFFGQGTRLTVV.

The chain has TRBV2 and TRBJ1-4; TRBD1 matches 7 bases. The germline V gene has CDR1 SNHLY and CDR2 FYNNEI. There are 14 residues in the CDR3. Trimming removed 10 bases from V and 4 bases from J; junction bases left unmatched: 9. CDR3 loop: CAITPGQHNEKLFF. Written as DNA, the CDR3 is TGTGCCATTACGCCGGGACAGCATAATGAAAAACTGTTTTTT. The complete variable domain, with remaining parts taken from reference TRBV2 and TRBJ1-4, reads EPEVTQTPSHQVTQMGQEVILRCVPISNHLYFYWYRQILGQKVEFLVSFYNNEISEKSEIFDDQFSVERPDGSNFTLKIRSTKLEDSAMYFCAITPGQHNEKLFFGSGTQLSVL.

The gene calls are TRBV4-1 and TRBJ1-1; 7 bases fit TRBD1. CDR3 size: 14 residues. After removal of 0 bases from V and 4 bases from J, the junction contained 2 bases not matched to a gene. CDR1 is MGHRA and CDR2 is YSYEKL in the germline V gene. The CDR3 sequence is CASSQDRGATEAFF. CDR3 DNA sequence: TGCGCCAGCAGCCAAGACAGGGGGGCCACTGAAGCTTTCTTT.

The J gene is TRBJ2-2, the V gene TRBV4-2, with 13 bases matching TRBD2. The CDR3 length is 17 residues. CDR1 and CDR2 from the germline V gene are LGHNA and YNFKEQ. The V gene end was trimmed by 7 bases and the J gene end by 4 bases; junction bases not matched to a gene: 9. The CDR3 DNA sequence: TGTGCCAGCAAAGGACTAGCGGGAGTTAAGAGCACCGGGGAGCTGTTTTTT. Its translation: CASKGLAGVKSTGELFF.

The chain uses TRBV6-1 and TRBJ2-7, with TRBD1 identical over 8 bases. The CDR3 length is 14 residues. Germline values: CDR1 MNHNS, CDR2 SASEGT. The V segment lost 6 bases and the J segment 3 bases; nucleotides outside the gene matches: 7. Here the CDR3 reads CASSPTGVLYEQYF. CDR3 nucleotide sequence: TGTGCCAGCAGCCCGACAGGGGTCCTCTACGAGCAGTACTTC.

The chain uses TRBV6-5 and TRBJ2-2, with TRBD2 matching over 7 bases. V was clipped by 1 base and J by 4 bases; unmatched bases: 6. This CDR3 is 16 amino acids long. Germline CDR1 MNHEY, CDR2 SVGAGI. CDR3 DNA: TGTGCCAGCAGTTACTTGGCGGGAGTTAGCACCGGGGAGCTGTTTTTT. Translating it yields CASSYLAGVSTGELFF.

The sample holds one count of this clone. The V gene is TRBV4-1, the J gene TRBJ2-7; 9 bases map to TRBD1. The CDR3 contains 16 residues. The germline gives CDR1 MGHRA, CDR2 YSYEKL. The V and J ends lost 4 bases and 2 bases, in that order; junction bases with no gene match: 9. The CDR3 here is CASSRRVGTGTYEQYF. The DNA for the CDR3 is TGCGCCAGCAGCCGCAGAGTAGGGACAGGGACCTACGAGCAGTACTTC.

The chain's CDR3 is CASKPRGHGYTF. As DNA, the CDR3 is TGTGCCAGCAAACCCAGGGGGCATGGCTACACCTTC. The J gene is TRBJ1-2, the V gene TRBV6-6, with TRBD1 identical over 8 bases. With V trimmed by 7 bases and J by 6 bases, 4 bases remained unmatched. Looked up from germline, CDR1 is MNHNY and CDR2 is SVGAGI (reference sequence). This CDR3 comprises 12 residues.